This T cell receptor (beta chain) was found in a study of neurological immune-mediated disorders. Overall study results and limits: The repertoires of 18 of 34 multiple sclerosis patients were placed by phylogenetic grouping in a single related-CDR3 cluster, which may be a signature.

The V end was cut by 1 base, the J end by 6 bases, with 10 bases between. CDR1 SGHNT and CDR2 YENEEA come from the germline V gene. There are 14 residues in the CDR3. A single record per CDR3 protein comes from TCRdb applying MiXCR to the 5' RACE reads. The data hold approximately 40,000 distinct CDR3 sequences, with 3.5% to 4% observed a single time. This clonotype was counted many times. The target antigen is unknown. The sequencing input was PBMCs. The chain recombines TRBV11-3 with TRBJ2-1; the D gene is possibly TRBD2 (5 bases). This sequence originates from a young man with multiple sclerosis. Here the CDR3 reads CASSLASRSNEQFF. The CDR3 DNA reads TGTGCCAGCAGCTTAGCTAGCCGAAGCAATGAGCAGTTCTTC.